The rows below give T cell receptor beta chains drawn from one sample of a study of T cell responses to AZD1222 COVID-19 vaccine. The protocol was immunoSEQ multiplex PCR, while the TCRdb copy is restricted to in-frame clones and leaves out a portion. The sample records approximately 94,000 clones, 70% to 90% being singletons. Sample: peripheral blood, taken on day 0 of MenACWY control vaccination. These receptors all stem from an adult in good health. Both conserved end residues are part of each CDR3. A D gene is named only where the DNA matches it firmly. Size values are once, few and many counts, or a class for expanded clones, and some rows have none.

TRBJ2-1 TRBV11-2 TRBD2 - TGTGCCAGCAGCTTCAACGGGGGGTTGGGGTTAACCTACAATGAGCAGTTCTTC CASSFNGGLGLTYNEQFF
TRBJ2-3 TRBV9 - - TGTGCCAGCACCGGAAGCGGGCTCACAGATACGCAGTATTTT CASTGSGLTDTQYF
TRBJ2-5 TRBV9 TRBD2 - TGTGCCAGCAGCGTAGCGGGGGGGTACCAAGAGACCCAGTACTTC CASSVAGGYQETQYF
TRBJ1-4 TRBV5-1 TRBD1 - TGCGCCAGCAGCTTAAAACAGGGGGACGAAAAACTGTTTTTT CASSLKQGDEKLFF
TRBJ2-7 TRBV7-9 - - TGTGCCAGCAGCCGGGACAAGGCCTACGAGCAGTACTTC CASSRDKAYEQYF
TRBJ1-1 TRBV19 - - TGTGCCAGTAGACGGGACCGCGTGAACACTGAAGCTTTCTTT CASRRDRVNTEAFF
TRBJ1-2 TRBV18 TRBD1 - TGTGCCAGCTCCCCAGAGGGGGCTGACTATGGCTACACCTTC CASSPEGADYGYTF
TRBJ1-4 TRBV28 - - TGTGCCAGCAGTCTCGCCCAGGGGCCCCTTGAAAAACTGTTTTTT CASSLAQGPLEKLFF
TRBJ1-4 TRBV27 - - TGTGCCAGCAAAATATCGGGAGCCCTAGAAAAACTGTTTTTT CASKISGALEKLFF
TRBJ1-2 TRBV5-4 TRBD1 - TGTGCCAGCAGCGGGACCGGGACAGGGATTAACTATGGCTACACCTTC CASSGTGTGINYGYTF
TRBJ1-1 TRBV13 - - TGTGCCAGCAGCTTAGAGGGGGGGTCTTTGAACACTGAAGCTTTCTTT CASSLEGGSLNTEAFF
TRBJ2-5 TRBV5-1 - - TGCGCCAGCAGCCCTTCCGCGGTAGAGACCCAGTACTTC CASSPSAVETQYF
TRBJ1-6 TRBV4-2 - - TGTGCCAGCAGCCAAGATTACCTTAATAATTCACCCCTCCACTTT CASSQDYLNNSPLHF
TRBJ2-5 TRBV10-3 - once TGTGCCATCAGTGAGCGGGGAAGGGGCCCGGAGACCCAGTACTTC CAISERGRGPETQYF
TRBJ2-3 TRBV20-1 - - TGCAGTGCTAGTAGGAGGGTCAGGTCGACAGATACGCAGTATTTT CSASRRVRSTDTQYF
TRBJ1-2 TRBV19 - once TGTGCCAGTACGGAGGCAGGATGGGACTATGGCTACACCTTC CASTEAGWDYGYTF
TRBJ2-7 TRBV13 TRBD1 few TGTGCCAGCAGCTCGGGACAGGCACCCTACGAGCAGTACTTC CASSSGQAPYEQYF
TRBJ1-1 TRBV5-4 - - TGTGCCAGCAGCTTGGATCCGGGAGGGGAGGCTTTCTTT CASSLDPGGEAFF
TRBJ1-6 TRBV4-1 - few TGCGCCAGCAGCCAAGAGAGGACAGCCATTCTCCACTTT CASSQERTAILHF
TRBJ2-7 TRBV19 - - TGTGCCAGTAGTAGAAGACATCGGTCCTACGAGCAGTACTTC CASSRRHRSYEQYF
TRBJ1-2 TRBV9 - - TGTGCCAGCAGCGTAGGGCCGGAGGACTACTATGGCTACACCTTC CASSVGPEDYYGYTF
TRBJ1-2 TRBV4-3 - once TGCGCCAGCAGCCAAGAAGCGCGACAGTGGTATGGCTACACCTTC CASSQEARQWYGYTF
TRBJ2-1 TRBV6-6 - once TGTGCCAGCAGTTACTCGGTAGCGAGCGATGAGCAGTTCTTC CASSYSVASDEQFF
TRBJ1-3 TRBV6-5 - - TGTGCCAGCAGTTACCGGGATTCTGGAAACACCATATATTTT CASSYRDSGNTIYF
TRBJ1-2 TRBV4-3 - - TGCGCCAGCAGCCAAATGGCCTCCCTGGGGGGCTACACCTTC CASSQMASLGGYTF
TRBJ2-7 TRBV18 TRBD1 - TGTGCCAGCTCACCACCCCTACAGGGGCGATACGAGCAGTACTTC CASSPPLQGRYEQYF
TRBJ2-1 TRBV15 - - TGTGCCACCAGCAGAGTACAGGGCTGGCACAATGAGCAGTTCTTC CATSRVQGWHNEQFF
TRBJ1-4 TRBV5-1 TRBD1 - TGCGCCAGCAGCACCTTGATGGGACAGAATGAAAAACTGTTTTTT CASSTLMGQNEKLFF
TRBJ2-5 TRBV6-6 TRBD2 - TGTGCCAGCAGTACCGGGGTAGCGGGAGAAGGTGAGACCCAGTACTTC CASSTGVAGEGETQYF
TRBJ1-1 TRBV19 - - TGTGCCAGTAGCGGGCCTTCCCTAGAACAAGCTTTCTTT CASSGPSLEQAFF
TRBJ2-7 TRBV6-1 TRBD2 - TGTGCCAGCAGTGAAGGGTCTAGCGGGGACTACGAGCAGTACTTC CASSEGSSGDYEQYF
TRBJ2-1 TRBV12-3/TRBV12-4 - - TGTGCCAGCAGTTTGACAGGACAGAATGAGCAGTTCTTC CASSLTGQNEQFF
TRBJ1-3 TRBV6-5 - - TGTGCCAGCCTGCCAGGGCAAGTCGTTGGAAACACCATATATTTT CASLPGQVVGNTIYF
TRBJ1-1 TRBV12-3/TRBV12-4 - - TGTGCCAGCAGTTCCCCAGGGGACACTGAAGCTTTCTTT CASSSPGDTEAFF
TRBJ1-5 TRBV2 - once TGTGCCAGCAGTGAGCGGGAGGAGAATCAGCCCCAGCATTTT CASSEREENQPQHF
TRBJ2-7 TRBV3-1/TRBV3-2 - - TGTGCCAGCAGCCGCCCTGGACGGATCTCCTACGAGCAGTACTTC CASSRPGRISYEQYF
TRBJ1-4 TRBV10-3 - - TGTGCCATCAGTGAGTCACAGGGACCGGATGAAAAACTGTTTTTT CAISESQGPDEKLFF
TRBJ2-6 TRBV29-1 - - TGCAGCGTTGAAGTTCAGGGGTCCGGGGCCAACGTCCTGACTTTC CSVEVQGSGANVLTF
TRBJ1-6 TRBV11-2 - - TGTGCCAGCAGCTTAGATCAATCCTCACCCCTCCACTTT CASSLDQSSPLHF
TRBJ2-1 TRBV30 - - TGTGCCTGGAGTGTAGGCCTAAACACCGATGAGCAGTTCTTC CAWSVGLNTDEQFF
TRBJ1-1 TRBV6-5 TRBD1 - TGTGCCAGCAGGAACAGGGGATTGAACACTGAAGCTTTCTTT CASRNRGLNTEAFF
TRBJ1-1 TRBV12-3/TRBV12-4 - - TGTGCCAGCAACAAAGAAACTAACACTGAAGCTTTCTTT CASNKETNTEAFF
TRBJ2-2 TRBV3-1/TRBV3-2 TRBD2 - TGTGCCAGCAGCCAAAGCGGGGGAGTCACCGGGGAGCTGTTTTTT CASSQSGGVTGELFF
TRBJ2-5 TRBV12-3/TRBV12-4 - - TGTGCCAGCAGACCCGGGACATGGGAGACCCAGTACTTC CASRPGTWETQYF
TRBJ1-1 TRBV19 TRBD1 - TGTGCCAGTAGTATAGGAGCCTCGACAGGGGGATTTACTGAAGCTTTCTTT CASSIGASTGGFTEAFF